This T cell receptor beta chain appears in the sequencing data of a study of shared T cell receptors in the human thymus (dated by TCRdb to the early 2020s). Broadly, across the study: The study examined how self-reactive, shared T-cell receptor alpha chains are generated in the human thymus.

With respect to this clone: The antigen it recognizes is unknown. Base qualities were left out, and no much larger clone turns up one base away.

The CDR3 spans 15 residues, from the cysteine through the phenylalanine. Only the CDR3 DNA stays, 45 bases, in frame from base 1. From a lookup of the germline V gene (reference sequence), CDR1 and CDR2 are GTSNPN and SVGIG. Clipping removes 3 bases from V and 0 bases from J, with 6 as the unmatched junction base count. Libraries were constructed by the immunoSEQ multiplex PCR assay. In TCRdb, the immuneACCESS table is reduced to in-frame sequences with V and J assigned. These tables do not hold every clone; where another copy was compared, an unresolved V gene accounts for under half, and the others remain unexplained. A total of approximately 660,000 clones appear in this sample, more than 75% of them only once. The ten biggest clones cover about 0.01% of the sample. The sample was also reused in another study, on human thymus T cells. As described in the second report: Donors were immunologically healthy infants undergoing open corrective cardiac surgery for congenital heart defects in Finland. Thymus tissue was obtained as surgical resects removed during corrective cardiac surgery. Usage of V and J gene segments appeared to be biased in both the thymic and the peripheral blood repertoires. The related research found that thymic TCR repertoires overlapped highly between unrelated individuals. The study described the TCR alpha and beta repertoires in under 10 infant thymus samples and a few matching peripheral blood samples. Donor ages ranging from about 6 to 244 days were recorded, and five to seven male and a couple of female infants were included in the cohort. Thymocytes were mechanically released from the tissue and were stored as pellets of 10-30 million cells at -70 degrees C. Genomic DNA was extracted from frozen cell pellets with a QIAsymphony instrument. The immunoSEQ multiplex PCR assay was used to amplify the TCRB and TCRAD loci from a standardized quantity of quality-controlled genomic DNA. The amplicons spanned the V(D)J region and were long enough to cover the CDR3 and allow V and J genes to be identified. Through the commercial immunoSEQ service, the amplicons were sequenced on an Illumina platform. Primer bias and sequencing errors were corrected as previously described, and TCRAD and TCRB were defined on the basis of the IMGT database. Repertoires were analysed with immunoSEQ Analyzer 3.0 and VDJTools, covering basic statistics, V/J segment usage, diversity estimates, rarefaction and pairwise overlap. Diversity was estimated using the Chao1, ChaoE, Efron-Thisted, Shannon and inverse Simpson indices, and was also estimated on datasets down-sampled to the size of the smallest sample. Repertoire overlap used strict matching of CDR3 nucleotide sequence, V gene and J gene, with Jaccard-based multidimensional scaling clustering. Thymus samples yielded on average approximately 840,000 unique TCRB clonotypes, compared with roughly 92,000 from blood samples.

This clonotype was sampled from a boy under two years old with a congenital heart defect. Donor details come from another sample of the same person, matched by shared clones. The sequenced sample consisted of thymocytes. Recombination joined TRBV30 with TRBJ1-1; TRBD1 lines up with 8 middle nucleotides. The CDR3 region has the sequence CAWRDRAGMNTEAFF. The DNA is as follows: TGTGCCTGGAGGGACAGGGCGGGCATGAACACTGAAGCTTTCTTT.